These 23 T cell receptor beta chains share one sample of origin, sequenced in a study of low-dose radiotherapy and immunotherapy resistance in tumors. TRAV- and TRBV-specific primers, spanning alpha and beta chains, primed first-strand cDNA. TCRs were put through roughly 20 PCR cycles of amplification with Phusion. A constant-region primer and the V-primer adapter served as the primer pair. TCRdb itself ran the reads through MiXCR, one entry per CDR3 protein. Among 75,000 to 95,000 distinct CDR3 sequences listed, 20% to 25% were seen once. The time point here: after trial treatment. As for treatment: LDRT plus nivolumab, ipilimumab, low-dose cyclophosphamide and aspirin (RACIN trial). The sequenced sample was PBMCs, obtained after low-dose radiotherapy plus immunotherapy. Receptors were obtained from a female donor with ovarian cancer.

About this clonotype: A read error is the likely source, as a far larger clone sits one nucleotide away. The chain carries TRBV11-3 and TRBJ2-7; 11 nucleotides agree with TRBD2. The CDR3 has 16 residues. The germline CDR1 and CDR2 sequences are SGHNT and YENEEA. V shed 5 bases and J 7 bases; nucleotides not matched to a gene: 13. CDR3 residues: CASSPRLAGNYNEQYF. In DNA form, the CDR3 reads TGTGCCAGCAGCCCCAGACTAGCGGGGAACTACAATGAGCAGTACTTC.

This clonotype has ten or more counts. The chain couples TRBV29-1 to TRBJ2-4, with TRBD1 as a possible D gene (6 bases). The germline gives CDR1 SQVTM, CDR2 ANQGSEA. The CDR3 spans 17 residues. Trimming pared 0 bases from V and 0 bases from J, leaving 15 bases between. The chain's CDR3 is CSVEERARGLAKNIQYF. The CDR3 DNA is TGCAGCGTTGAAGAGAGGGCCAGGGGATTAGCCAAAAACATTCAGTACTTC.

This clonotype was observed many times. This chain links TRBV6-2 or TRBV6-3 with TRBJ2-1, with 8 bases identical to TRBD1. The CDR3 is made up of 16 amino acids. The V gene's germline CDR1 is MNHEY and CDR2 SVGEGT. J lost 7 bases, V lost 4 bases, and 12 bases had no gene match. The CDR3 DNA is TGTGCCAGCAGTTCGTCCACCGGGACAGGATGGAATGAGCAGTTCTTC. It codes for CASSSSTGTGWNEQFF.

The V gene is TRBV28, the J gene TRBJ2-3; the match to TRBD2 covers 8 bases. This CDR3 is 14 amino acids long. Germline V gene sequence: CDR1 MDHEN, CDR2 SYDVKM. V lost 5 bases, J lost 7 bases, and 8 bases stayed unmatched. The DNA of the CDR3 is TGTGCCAGCAGTGCAACTAGCGGTCATAATACGCAGTATTTT. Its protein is CASSATSGHNTQYF.

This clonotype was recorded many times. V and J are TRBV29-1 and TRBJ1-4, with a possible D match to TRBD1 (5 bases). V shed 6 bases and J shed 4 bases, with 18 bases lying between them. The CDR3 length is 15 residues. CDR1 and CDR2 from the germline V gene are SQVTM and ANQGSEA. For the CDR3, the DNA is TGCAGCGTGACCAGGGACCCGGCGGGTAATGAAAAACTGTTTTTT. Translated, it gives CSVTRDPAGNEKLFF.

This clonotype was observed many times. CDR3 amino acids: CASSPMGGKYNEQFF. The CDR3 nucleotides read TGTGCCAGCTCACCAATGGGGGGAAAGTACAATGAGCAGTTCTTC. V and J are TRBV18 and TRBJ2-1; a weak D match, TRBD2 (6 bases). Trimming removed 2 bases from V and 4 bases from J, with 12 bases in between. Germline CDR1 KGHSH, CDR2 LQKENI. The length of the CDR3 is 15 residues.

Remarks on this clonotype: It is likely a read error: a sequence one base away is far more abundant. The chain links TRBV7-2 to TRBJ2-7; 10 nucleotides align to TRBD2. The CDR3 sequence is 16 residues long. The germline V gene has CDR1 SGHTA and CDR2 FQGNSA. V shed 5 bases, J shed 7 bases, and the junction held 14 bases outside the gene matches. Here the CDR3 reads CASSLGSSGSNDEQYF. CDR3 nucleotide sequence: TGTGCCAGCAGCCTCGGGTCTAGCGGGAGTAACGATGAGCAGTACTTC.

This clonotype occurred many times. For the CDR3, the DNA is TGTGCCCTACACCCCCTAGACAGACAGGGGAAATGGGACACTGAAGCTTTCTTT. This gives the protein CALHPLDRQGKWDTEAFF. The V gene is TRBV6-6, the J gene TRBJ1-1, with 8 bases identical to TRBD1. CDR1 MNHNY and CDR2 SVGAGI come from the germline V gene (reference sequence). The V and J ends lost 11 bases and 3 bases, in that order; junction bases with no gene match: 23. This CDR3 has 18 amino acids.

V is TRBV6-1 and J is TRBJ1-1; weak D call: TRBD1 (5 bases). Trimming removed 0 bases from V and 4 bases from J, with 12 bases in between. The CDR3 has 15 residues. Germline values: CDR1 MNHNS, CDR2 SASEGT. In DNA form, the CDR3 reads TGTGCCAGCAGTGAAGCGGGTGGGGGGACCACTGAAGCTTTCTTT. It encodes CASSEAGGGTTEAFF.

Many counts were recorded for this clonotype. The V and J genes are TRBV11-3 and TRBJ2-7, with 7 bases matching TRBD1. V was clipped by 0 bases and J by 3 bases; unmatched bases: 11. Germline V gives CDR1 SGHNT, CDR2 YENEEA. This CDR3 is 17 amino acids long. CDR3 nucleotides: TGTGCCAGCAGCTTAGATTCCGGGACAGTAAGTTACTACGAGCAGTACTTC. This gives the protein CASSLDSGTVSYYEQYF.

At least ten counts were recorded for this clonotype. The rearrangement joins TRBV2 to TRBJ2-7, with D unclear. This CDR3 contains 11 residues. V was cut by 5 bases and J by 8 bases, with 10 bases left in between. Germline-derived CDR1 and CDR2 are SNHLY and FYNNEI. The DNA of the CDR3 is TGTGCCAGCAGTACCGACAAGAAGCAGTACTTC. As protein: CASSTDKKQYF.

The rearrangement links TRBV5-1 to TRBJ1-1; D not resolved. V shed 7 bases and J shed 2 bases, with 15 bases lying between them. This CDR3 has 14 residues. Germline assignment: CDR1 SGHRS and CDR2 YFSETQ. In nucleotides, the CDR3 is TGCGCCAGCGGTGCCGGGAACACCAACACTGAAGCTTTCTTT. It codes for CASGAGNTNTEAFF.

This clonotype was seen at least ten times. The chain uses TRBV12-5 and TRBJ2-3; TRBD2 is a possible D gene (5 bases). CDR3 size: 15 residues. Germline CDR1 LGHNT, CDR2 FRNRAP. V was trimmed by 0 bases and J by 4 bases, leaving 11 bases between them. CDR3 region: CASGLVFSDPDTQYF. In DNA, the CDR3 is TGTGCTAGTGGTTTGGTATTTAGCGACCCAGATACGCAGTATTTT.

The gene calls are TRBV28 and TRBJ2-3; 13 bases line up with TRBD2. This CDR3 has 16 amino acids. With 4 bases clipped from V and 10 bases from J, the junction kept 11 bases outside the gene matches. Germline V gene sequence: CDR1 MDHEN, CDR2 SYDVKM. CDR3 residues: CASSYPGLAGFGPQYF. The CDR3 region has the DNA TGTGCCAGCAGTTACCCGGGACTAGCGGGATTTGGTCCGCAGTATTTT.

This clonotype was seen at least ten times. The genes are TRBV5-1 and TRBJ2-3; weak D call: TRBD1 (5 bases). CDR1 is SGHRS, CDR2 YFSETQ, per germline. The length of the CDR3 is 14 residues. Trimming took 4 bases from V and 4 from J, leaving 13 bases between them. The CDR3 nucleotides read TGCGCCAGCAGCCTGTCGGTGGGGCCAGATACGCAGTATTTT. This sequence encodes CASSLSVGPDTQYF.

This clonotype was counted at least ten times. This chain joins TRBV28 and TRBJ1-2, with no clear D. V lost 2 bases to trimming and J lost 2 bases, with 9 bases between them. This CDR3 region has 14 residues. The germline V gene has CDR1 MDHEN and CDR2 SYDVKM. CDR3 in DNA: TGTGCCAGCAGTTTAATCGAGATGAACTATGGCTACACCTTC. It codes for CASSLIEMNYGYTF.

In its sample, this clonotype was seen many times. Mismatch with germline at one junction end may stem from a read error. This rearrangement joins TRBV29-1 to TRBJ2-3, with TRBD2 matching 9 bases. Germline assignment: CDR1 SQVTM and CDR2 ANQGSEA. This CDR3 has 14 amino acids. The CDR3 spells CSVGFGTSRDTQYF. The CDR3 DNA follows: TGCAGCGTTGGGTTTGGGACTAGCAGAGATACGCAGTATTTT.

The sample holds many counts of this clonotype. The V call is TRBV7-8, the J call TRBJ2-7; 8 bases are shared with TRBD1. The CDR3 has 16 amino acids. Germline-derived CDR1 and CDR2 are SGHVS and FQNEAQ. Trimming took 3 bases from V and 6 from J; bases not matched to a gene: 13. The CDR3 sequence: CASSFRRTGSFGEQYF. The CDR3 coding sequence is TGTGCCAGCAGCTTCCGGAGGACAGGGTCCTTTGGCGAGCAGTACTTC.

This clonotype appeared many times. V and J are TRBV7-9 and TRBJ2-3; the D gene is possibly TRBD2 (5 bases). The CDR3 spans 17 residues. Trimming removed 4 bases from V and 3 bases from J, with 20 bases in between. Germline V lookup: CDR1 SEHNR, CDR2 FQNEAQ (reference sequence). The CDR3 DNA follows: TGTGCCAGCAGCTCCTATGCGGCCACTGGGAGAACAGATACGCAGTATTTT. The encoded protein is CASSSYAATGRTDTQYF.

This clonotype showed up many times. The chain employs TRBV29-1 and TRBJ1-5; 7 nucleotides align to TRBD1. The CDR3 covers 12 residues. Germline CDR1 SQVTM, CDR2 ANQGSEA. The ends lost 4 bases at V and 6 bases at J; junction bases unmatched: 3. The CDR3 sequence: CSVGAGGQPQHF. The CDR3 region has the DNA TGCAGCGTTGGGGCAGGGGGTCAGCCCCAGCATTTT.

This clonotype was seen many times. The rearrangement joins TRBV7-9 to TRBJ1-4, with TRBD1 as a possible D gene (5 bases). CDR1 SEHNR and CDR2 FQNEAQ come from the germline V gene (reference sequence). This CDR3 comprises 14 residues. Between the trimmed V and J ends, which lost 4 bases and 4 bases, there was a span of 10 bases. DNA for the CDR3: TGTGCCAGCAGCTCGACAGTGGTTAATGAAAAACTGTTTTTT. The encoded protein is CASSSTVVNEKLFF. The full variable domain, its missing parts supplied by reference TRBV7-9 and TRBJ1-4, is DTGVSQNPRHKITKRGQNVTFRCDPISEHNRLYWYRQTLGQGPEFLTYFQNEAQLEKSRLLSDRFSAERPKGSFSTLEIQRTEQGDSAMYLCASSSTVVNEKLFFGSGTQLSVL.

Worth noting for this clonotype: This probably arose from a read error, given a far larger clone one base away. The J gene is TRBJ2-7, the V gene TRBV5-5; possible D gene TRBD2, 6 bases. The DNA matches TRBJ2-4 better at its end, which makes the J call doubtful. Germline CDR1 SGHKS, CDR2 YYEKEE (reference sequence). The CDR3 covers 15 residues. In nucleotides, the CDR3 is TGTGGCAGCAGCTTAGGGAGGCTAGCCAAAAACATTCAGTACTTC. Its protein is CGSSLGRLAKNIQYF.

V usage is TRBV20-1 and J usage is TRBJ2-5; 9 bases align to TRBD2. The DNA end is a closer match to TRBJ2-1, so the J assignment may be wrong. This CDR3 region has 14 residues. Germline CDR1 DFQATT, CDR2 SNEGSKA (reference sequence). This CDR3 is CSASRGTSTNEQFF. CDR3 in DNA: TGCAGTGCTAGTCGAGGGACTAGCACCAATGAGCAGTTCTTC.